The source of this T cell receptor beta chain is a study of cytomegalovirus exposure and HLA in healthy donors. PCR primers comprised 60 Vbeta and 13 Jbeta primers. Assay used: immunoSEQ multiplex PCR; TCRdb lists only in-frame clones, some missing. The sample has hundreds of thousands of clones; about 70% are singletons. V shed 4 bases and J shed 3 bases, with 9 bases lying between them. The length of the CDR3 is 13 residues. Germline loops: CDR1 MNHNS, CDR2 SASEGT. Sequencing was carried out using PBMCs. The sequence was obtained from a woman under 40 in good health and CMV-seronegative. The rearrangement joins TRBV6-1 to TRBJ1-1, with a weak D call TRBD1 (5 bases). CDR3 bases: TGTGCCAGCAGTGGGGGGGAATACACTGAAGCTTTCTTT. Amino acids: CASSGGEYTEAFF.